This T cell receptor (beta chain) was found in a study of blood T cell repertoires in COVID-19. Assay: immunoSEQ multiplex PCR; the TCRdb copy retains only in-frame clones and omits some. Of more than 200,000 clones listed, around 80% were seen once; the top ten hold roughly 10%. Germline values: CDR1 SGHTA, CDR2 FQGNSA. The CDR3 loop spans 13 amino acids. The junction had 7 bases not matched to a gene; V was cut back by 0 bases and J by 14 bases. Sequencing was performed on peripheral blood. This clonotype was sampled from a woman older than 75 with acute or convalescent COVID-19. The chain links TRBV7-2 to TRBJ2-3, with 8 nucleotides matching TRBD1. The CDR3 DNA sequence: TGTGCCAGCAGCTTAGCGAGGACAGGGAGGCGGTATTTT. Translating gives CASSLARTGRRYF.